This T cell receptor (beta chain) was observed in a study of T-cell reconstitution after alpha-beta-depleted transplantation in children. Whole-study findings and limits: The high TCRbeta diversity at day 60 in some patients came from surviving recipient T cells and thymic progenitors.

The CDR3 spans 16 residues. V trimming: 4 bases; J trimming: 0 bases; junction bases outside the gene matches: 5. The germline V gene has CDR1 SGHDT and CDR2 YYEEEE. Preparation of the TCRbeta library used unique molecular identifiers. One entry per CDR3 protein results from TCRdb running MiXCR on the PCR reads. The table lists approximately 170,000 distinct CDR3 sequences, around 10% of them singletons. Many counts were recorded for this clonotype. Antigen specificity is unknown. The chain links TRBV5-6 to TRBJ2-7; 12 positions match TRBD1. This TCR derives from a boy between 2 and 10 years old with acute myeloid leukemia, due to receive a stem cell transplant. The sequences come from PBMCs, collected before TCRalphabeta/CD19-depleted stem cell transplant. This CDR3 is CASSALGQGASYEQYF. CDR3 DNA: TGTGCCAGCAGCGCATTGGGACAGGGGGCCTCCTACGAGCAGTACTTC.